The clone carrying this TCR beta chain has more than one count but fewer than ten. The sample is drawn from a study of blood T cell repertoires in COVID-19. Study context: The cDNA or gDNA used as material had been derived from T cells, B-cell-depleted T cells, or PBMCs.

In the original workflow: Scientists estimated how many nucleated cells there were by amplifying reference gene primers. Profiling relied on immunoSEQ multiplex PCR, and the TCRdb table lists in-frame clones only, not all of them. The V and J calls and clone size were taken over from that table, and D and trimming were inferred from the DNA. The repertoire has tens of thousands of clones, over 80% of them found once; the top ten carry more than 2.5%. The sequence was collected from a man older than 75 with active or convalescent COVID-19. The sequenced sample was peripheral blood.

CDR3 coding DNA: TGTGCCAGTAGTATCACAGATTATAGCAATCAGCCCCAGCATTTT. This gives the protein CASSITDYSNQPQHF. This chain uses TRBV19 with TRBJ1-5, with D hard to call. The CDR3 is 15 amino acids. V was pared by 3 bases and J by 0 bases, with 9 bases between. Germline V CDR1 and CDR2: LNHDA, SQIVND (reference sequence).